The 21 T cell receptor beta chains reported below all come from one sample, sequenced in a study of blood T cell repertoires in COVID-19. TCRdb keeps only in-frame clones here, not all; method: immunoSEQ multiplex PCR. The table records tens of thousands of clones, around 86% of them present only once. Material: peripheral blood. These receptors were taken from a man aged 55 to 69 with COVID-19, enrolled during active disease.

This clone appeared once. The V and J genes are TRBV29-1 and TRBJ2-7; TRBD2 might be the D (6 bases). The CDR3 contains 14 residues. CDR1 and CDR2 from the germline V gene are SQVTM and ANQGSEA. Deletions cut 7 bases from V and 4 bases from J, with 20 bases between. CDR3: CSANQAGEGYEQYF. In DNA form, the CDR3 reads TGCAGCGCGAACCAAGCGGGCGAAGGATACGAGCAGTACTTC.

The V gene is TRBV29-1, the J gene TRBJ2-2, with D maybe TRBD1 (7 bases). Looked up from germline, CDR1 is SQVTM and CDR2 is ANQGSEA. V was clipped by 0 bases and J by 5 bases, with 16 bases between them. The CDR3 spans 16 residues. Written as DNA, the CDR3 is TGCAGCGTTGAAGATCGGACGACAGGGAGGACCGGGGAGCTGTTTTTT. Its protein is CSVEDRTTGRTGELFF.

V is TRBV21-1 and J is TRBJ2-3; the table's D call, TRBD2, was not checked against the DNA. TRBV21-1 is labeled a pseudogene. The CDR3 covers 18 residues. This CDR3 reads CASSKGLAGGPTTDTQYF. The CDR3, as DNA: TGTGCCAGCAGCAAAGGACTAGCGGGAGGGCCTACCACAGATACGCAGTATTTT.

The J gene is TRBJ1-6, the V gene TRBV5-6, with a tentative D call TRBD1 (6 bases). This CDR3 has 15 amino acids. CDR1 is SGHDT and CDR2 is YYEEEE in the germline V gene. V lost 3 bases, J lost 4 bases, and 11 bases lay in between. The CDR3, as DNA: TGTGCCAGCAGCTCCCAGGGGTTATATAATTCACCCCTCCACTTT. It yields the protein CASSSQGLYNSPLHF.

J is TRBJ1-1 and V is TRBV18; possibly TRBD1 for D (6 bases). Trimming removed 0 bases from V and 3 bases from J, with 11 bases in between. Germline CDR1 and CDR2: KGHSH and LQKENI. The CDR3 totals 15 residues. CDR3 in amino acids: CASSPPGQKDTEAFF. CDR3 DNA sequence: TGTGCCAGCTCACCACCCGGACAGAAAGACACTGAAGCTTTCTTT.

The chain joins TRBV12-3 or TRBV12-4 to TRBJ2-6; no clear D. The CDR3 totals 13 residues. The CDR3 sequence is CTTHESGANVLTF. CDR3 bases: TGTACCACCCACGAGTCTGGGGCCAACGTCCTGACTTTC.

The rearrangement links TRBV2 to TRBJ1-2; TRBD1 agrees at 8 bases. The CDR3 runs 13 residues. Germline V gives CDR1 SNHLY, CDR2 FYNNEI. J lost 4 bases, V lost 5 bases, and 3 bases had no gene match. DNA for the CDR3: TGTGCCAGCAGTAGACAGGGGCCCTATGGCTACACCTTC. This encodes CASSRQGPYGYTF.

The chain links TRBV29-1 to TRBJ2-2; TRBD2 agrees at 8 bases. Germline trimming cut 6 bases from V and 3 bases from J; bases unmatched to any gene: 6. Per the germline V gene, CDR1 is SQVTM and CDR2 is ANQGSEA. The CDR3 length is 14 residues. This CDR3 is CSVSAGEDTGELFF. The CDR3 DNA is TGCAGCGTCTCAGCGGGAGAAGACACCGGGGAGCTGTTTTTT.

The chain links TRBV9 to TRBJ2-7; TRBD2 agrees at 8 bases. The germline CDR1 and CDR2 sequences are SGDLS and YYNGEE. V lost 0 bases to trimming and J lost 6 bases; unmatched junction nucleotides: 11. The length of the CDR3 is 16 residues. The CDR3 sequence: CASSVASSAGEGEQYF. The CDR3 bases are TGTGCCAGCAGCGTAGCTAGCTCAGCGGGAGAAGGCGAGCAGTACTTC. The whole variable domain, remainder taken from reference TRBV9 and TRBJ2-7, is DSGVTQTPKHLITATGQRVTLRCSPRSGDLSVYWYQQSLDQGLQFLIQYYNGEERAKGNILERFSAQQFPDLHSELNLSSLELGDSALYFCASSVASSAGEGEQYFGPGTRLTVT.

The rearrangement uses TRBV30 and TRBJ1-1, with 8 bases matching TRBD1. Germline values: CDR1 GTSNPN, CDR2 SVGIG (reference sequence). V trimming: 5 bases; J trimming: 7 bases; junction bases outside the gene matches: 9. This CDR3 contains 13 residues. The CDR3 DNA is TGTGCCTGGGACCCGGACAGGGACAGTGAAGCTTTCTTT. This codes for CAWDPDRDSEAFF.

The chain is built from TRBV7-8 and TRBJ1-1; D is uncertain. V lost 6 bases and J 0 bases, leaving 11 bases between the germline ends. Germline CDR1 reads SGHVS; CDR2 reads FQNEAQ. The CDR3 consists of 14 residues. In DNA, the CDR3 is TGTGCCAGCAGTCAAACAACCCTGAACACTGAAGCTTTCTTT. It yields the protein CASSQTTLNTEAFF.

V and J are TRBV6-5 and TRBJ2-3; 7 bases align to TRBD2. From germline, CDR1 is MNHEY and CDR2 SVGAGI. The CDR3 is 14 amino acids. J was trimmed by 6 bases and V by 5 bases; bases with no gene match: 8. The CDR3 nucleotides read TGTGCCAGCAGTACCTGGGAGGGGTGGGATACGCAGTATTTT. Translating it yields CASSTWEGWDTQYF.

V gene TRBV5-1 combines with J gene TRBJ1-1, with D possibly being TRBD1 (5 bases). Germline V lookup: CDR1 SGHRS, CDR2 YFSETQ. Trimming pared 6 bases from V and 4 bases from J, leaving 13 bases between. The CDR3 has 13 amino acids. The CDR3 reads CASTPGLGTEAFF. The CDR3, as DNA: TGCGCCAGCACCCCAGGGCTGGGCACTGAAGCTTTCTTT.

This chain joins TRBV11-3 and TRBJ2-5; 7 bases are shared with TRBD1. The length of the CDR3 is 16 residues. V was clipped by 5 bases and J by 2 bases; unmatched bases: 11. From germline, CDR1 is SGHNT and CDR2 YENEEA. The CDR3: CASSQRLGRGQETQYF. The CDR3 DNA reads as TGTGCCAGCAGCCAAAGATTGGGCAGGGGGCAAGAGACCCAGTACTTC.

The chain combines TRBV3-1 (or the pseudogene TRBV3-2) with TRBJ1-2; D is possibly TRBD1 (5 bases). The CDR3 loop spans 15 amino acids. CDR1 is LGHDT, CDR2 YNNKEL, per germline (reference sequence). V lost 3 bases to trimming and J lost 6 bases, with 17 bases between them. The CDR3 DNA follows: TGTGCCAGCAGCCATTGGGATAGGGGTAGGGATGGCTACACCTTC. Its translation: CASSHWDRGRDGYTF.

This sequence joins TRBV30 and TRBJ1-4; D is uncertain. The germline CDR1 and CDR2 sequences are GTSNPN and SVGIG (reference sequence). V lost 1 base and J 5 bases, leaving 8 bases between the germline ends. The CDR3 spans 13 residues. This CDR3 is CAWSGQSNEKLFF. Written as DNA, the CDR3 is TGTGCCTGGAGTGGTCAGTCAAATGAAAAACTGTTTTTT.

The V gene is TRBV29-1, the J gene TRBJ1-5, with D hard to call. This CDR3 contains 16 residues. Germline V gene lookup returns CDR1 SQVTM and CDR2 ANQGSEA. Between the trimmed V and J ends, which lost 0 bases and 3 bases, there was a span of 15 bases. CDR3 bases: TGCAGCGTTGAAGATTCGGCTCCGGGGTCCAATCAGCCCCAGCATTTT. Its protein is CSVEDSAPGSNQPQHF. The full variable domain, completed using reference TRBV29-1 and TRBJ1-5, is SAVISQKPSRDICQRGTSLTIQCQVDSQVTMMFWYRQQPGQSLTLIATANQGSEATYESGFVIDKFPISRPNLTFSTLTVSNMSPEDSSIYLCSVEDSAPGSNQPQHFGDGTRLSIL.

The chain carries TRBV19 and TRBJ1-2; a weak D match, TRBD1 (5 bases). CDR1 is LNHDA and CDR2 is SQIVND in the germline V gene (reference sequence). Deletions cut 3 bases from V and 8 bases from J, with 13 bases between. The CDR3 extends over 13 amino acids. CDR3 bases: TGTGCCAGTAGTATGCGGCAGGGTGACGGCTACACCTTC. Protein sequence: CASSMRQGDGYTF.

The chain uses TRBV5-1 and TRBJ1-3; D uncertain. CDR1 SGHRS and CDR2 YFSETQ come from the germline V gene. Trimming pared 0 bases from V and 2 bases from J, leaving 6 bases between. The CDR3 loop spans 14 amino acids. Here the CDR3 reads CASSLEHTGNTIYF. CDR3 sequence (DNA): TGCGCCAGCAGCTTGGAACATACTGGAAACACCATATATTTT. Complete variable domain (other parts from reference TRBV5-1 and TRBJ1-3): KAGVTQTPRYLIKTRGQQVTLSCSPISGHRSVSWYQQTPGQGLQFLFEYFSETQRNKGNFPGRFSGRQFSNSRSEMNVSTLELGDSALYLCASSLEHTGNTIYFGEGSWLTVV.

This clone was detected once. This sequence joins TRBV4-1 and TRBJ2-1, with TRBD2 matching 7 bases. Germline trimming cut 2 bases from V and 5 bases from J; bases unmatched to any gene: 12. Germline values: CDR1 MGHRA, CDR2 YSYEKL. The CDR3 runs 17 residues. The DNA for the CDR3 is TGCGCCAGCAGCCAAAAAGGAGGCGGGCTAGCGGACAATGAGCAGTTCTTC. Translating it yields CASSQKGGGLADNEQFF.

The gene calls are TRBV7-7 and TRBJ2-2, with TRBD1 matching 8 bases. The CDR3 loop spans 14 amino acids. Germline V lookup: CDR1 SSHAT, CDR2 FNYEAQ (reference sequence). J gave up 7 bases and V 2 bases, and 3 bases lay outside the gene matches. This chain's CDR3 is CASSLYRGIGELFF. DNA for the CDR3: TGTGCCAGCAGCTTATACAGGGGGATCGGGGAGCTGTTTTTT.